This TCR beta chain comes out of a study of PD-1 blockade in classical Hodgkin lymphoma. The table came from immunoSEQ multiplex PCR; TCRdb's copy has only in-frame clones and leaves some out. The table shows 12,000 or so clones, with about four fifths occurring only once. With 10 bases removed from V and 4 bases from J, the gap between germline ends came to 16 bases. Per germline, CDR1 PRHDT and CDR2 FYEKMQ (reference sequence). This CDR3 has 13 amino acids. Findings and limits, study-wide: CD4+ TCR diversity, unlike CD8+, climbed significantly by C4D1. Those achieving complete response showed baseline diversity like newly diagnosed patients. Compared with healthy donors, newly diagnosed patients reportedly showed lower baseline TCR diversity.

In every patient, relapse followed autologous stem cell transplantation, while exposure to brentuximab vedotin differed. Thawed PBMCs were subjected to magnetic negative selection, which yielded isolated CD8+ T cells. Worth noting for this clone: Its specificity is unknown.

V gene TRBV13 combines with J gene TRBJ1-1; D uncertain. The sample here was CD8+ T cells from blood, taken at baseline. The sequence was obtained from a human donor with classical Hodgkin lymphoma. The CDR3 loop is CATAPGFGTEAFF. The CDR3 nucleotides read TGTGCCACCGCCCCGGGGTTTGGCACTGAAGCTTTCTTT.